Listed below are T cell receptor beta chains from one sample, sequenced in a study of T cells in Graves' hyperthyroidism and ophthalmopathy. A single record per CDR3 protein comes from TCRdb applying MiXCR to the multiplex PCR reads. The table has 450,000 to 600,000 distinct CDR3 sequences, 20% seen once; the top ten hold less than 55%. The sample comprised blood. These receptors all stem from a man aged 35-49 years with Graves' ophthalmopathy. The CDR3 runs from the conserved cysteine through the conserved F or W. A D gene is named only where the DNA matches it firmly. Some rows have no size entry. The others give once, few or many, or a class for an expanded clone.

>-|few|TRBJ1-2|TRBV7-9
TGTGCCAGCACCGCGTCGTGGTATGGCTACACCTTC
CASTASWYGYTF
>-|-|TRBJ2-7|TRBV4-1
TGCGCCAGCAGCCCCTCGGGCAACTACGAGCAGTACTTC
CASSPSGNYEQYF
>TRBD1|-|TRBJ2-7|TRBV7-9
TGTGCCAGCAGTCCCAGGGGGCGCCCCGACGAGCAGTACTTC
CASSPRGRPDEQYF
>TRBD2|-|TRBJ2-7|TRBV19
TGTGCCAGTCGCACTGGTAGCGGGAAGAACTACGAGCAGTACTTC
CASRTGSGKNYEQYF
>-|-|TRBJ2-5|TRBV6-6
TGTGCCAGCAGTTACTCGATCGCCGAGGATGGGGAGACCCAGTACTTC
CASSYSIAEDGETQYF
>-|-|TRBJ2-1|TRBV5-1
TGCGCCAGCCTAGGTGGAGGGGGATGGGATAGCCCCTACAATGAGCAGTTCTTC
CASLGGGGWDSPYNEQFF
>-|few|TRBJ1-2|TRBV4-1
TGCGCCAGCAGCCAAGAGTTGGGGGCTTATGGCTACACCTTC
CASSQELGAYGYTF
>-|many|TRBJ2-1|TRBV7-9
TGTGCCAGCAGCTTCCGGGGCCTAGAGCAGTTCTTC
CASSFRGLEQFF
>TRBD2|-|TRBJ2-1|TRBV9
TGTGCCAGCAGCGTCTCTCTTCTAGCGGGAGGGGACAATGAGCAGTTCTTC
CASSVSLLAGGDNEQFF
>TRBD1|many|TRBJ2-1|TRBV3-1
TGTGCCAGCAGCCGAGACAGGGGTAGCTACAATGAGCAGTTCTTC
CASSRDRGSYNEQFF
>-|-|TRBJ2-3|TRBV5-4
TGTGCCAGCAGCCGAGAGGGTAGTGGAGATACGCAGTATTTT
CASSREGSGDTQYF
>-|-|TRBJ1-4|TRBV6-1
TGTGCCAGCAGTGTTGGAAGGGGGAGTAATGAAAAACTGTTTTTT
CASSVGRGSNEKLFF
>TRBD1|few|TRBJ1-2|TRBV7-9
TGTGCCAGCAGCTCCTCCTCGACAGGGGTGACCTATGGCTACACCTTC
CASSSSSTGVTYGYTF
>-|few|TRBJ1-3|TRBV25-1
TGTGCCAGCAGTGATAGGTGGCTTCGAGGCAACACCATATATTTT
CASSDRWLRGNTIYF
>TRBD2|many|TRBJ2-1|TRBV7-9
TGTGCCAGCAGTTTGGGACTAGCGGGAGACAATGAGCAGTTCTTC
CASSLGLAGDNEQFF
>TRBD1|-|TRBJ1-5|TRBV29-1
TGCAGCGTTGGAAATGGCGGGACAGGGAGCAATCAGCCCCAGCATTTT
CSVGNGGTGSNQPQHF
>TRBD2|few|TRBJ2-7|TRBV14
TGTGCCAGCAGCCAAGATCTAGCGGCCTACGAGCAGTACTTC
CASSQDLAAYEQYF
>TRBD2|-|TRBJ2-3|TRBV7-9
TGTGCCAGCAGCCCCCCCCCAACTAGCGGGGGGAGAAATACGCAGTATTTT
CASSPPPTSGGRNTQYF
>-|few|TRBJ2-6|TRBV13
TGTGCCAGCAGCTTAGAGAACAGGTTCTCTGGGGCCAACGTCCTGACTTTC
CASSLENRFSGANVLTF
>-|few|TRBJ1-2|TRBV5-1
TGCGCCAGCAGCGAGGGACACGACTATGGCTACACCTTC
CASSEGHDYGYTF
>TRBD1|-|TRBJ2-1|TRBV7-9
TGTGCCAGCAGCTTAGCGCAGGGGGCGGGTGAGCAGTTCTTC
CASSLAQGAGEQFF
>-|-|TRBJ1-2|TRBV7-9
TGTGCCAGCAGCGCCTCGGGAGCTAACTATGGCTACACCTTC
CASSASGANYGYTF
>-|few|TRBJ1-1|TRBV6-1
TGTGCCAGCAGTGTGGGGAGGTGGTCCACTGAAGCTTTCTTT
CASSVGRWSTEAFF
>-|-|TRBJ2-7|TRBV20-1
TGCAGTGCTAGAGTTGGGCGCGACTACGAGCAGTACTTC
CSARVGRDYEQYF